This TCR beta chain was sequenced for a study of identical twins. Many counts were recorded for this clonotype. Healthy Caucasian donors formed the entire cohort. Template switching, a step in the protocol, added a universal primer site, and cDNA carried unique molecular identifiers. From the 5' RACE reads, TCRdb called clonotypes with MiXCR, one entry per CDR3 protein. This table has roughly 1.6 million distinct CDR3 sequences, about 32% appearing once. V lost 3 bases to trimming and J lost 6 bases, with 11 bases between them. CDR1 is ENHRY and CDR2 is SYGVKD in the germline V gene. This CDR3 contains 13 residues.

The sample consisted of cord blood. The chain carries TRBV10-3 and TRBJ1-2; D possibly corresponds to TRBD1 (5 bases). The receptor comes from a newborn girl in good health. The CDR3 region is CAISDRAIHGYTF. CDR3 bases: TGTGCCATCAGTGACAGGGCGATTCATGGCTACACCTTC.